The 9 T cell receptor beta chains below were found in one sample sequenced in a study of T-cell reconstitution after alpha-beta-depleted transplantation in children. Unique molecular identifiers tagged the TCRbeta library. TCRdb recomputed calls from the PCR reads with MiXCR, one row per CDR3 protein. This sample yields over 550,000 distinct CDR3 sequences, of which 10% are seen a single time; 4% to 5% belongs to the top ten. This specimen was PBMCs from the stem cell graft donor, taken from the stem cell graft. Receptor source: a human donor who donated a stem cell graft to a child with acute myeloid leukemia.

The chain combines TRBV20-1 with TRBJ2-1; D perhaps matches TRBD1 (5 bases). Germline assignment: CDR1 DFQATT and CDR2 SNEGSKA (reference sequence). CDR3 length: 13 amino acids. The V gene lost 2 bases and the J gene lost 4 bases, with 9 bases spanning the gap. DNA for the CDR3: TGCAGTGCTAGAATAAGGGGATACAATGAGCAGTTCTTC. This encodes CSARIRGYNEQFF.

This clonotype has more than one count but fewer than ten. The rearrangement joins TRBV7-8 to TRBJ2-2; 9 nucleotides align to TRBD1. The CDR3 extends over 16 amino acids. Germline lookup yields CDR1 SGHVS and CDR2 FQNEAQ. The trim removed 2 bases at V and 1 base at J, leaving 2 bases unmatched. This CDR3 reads CASSLMGQGNTGELFF. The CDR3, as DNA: TGTGCCAGCAGCTTAATGGGACAGGGGAACACCGGGGAGCTGTTTTTT. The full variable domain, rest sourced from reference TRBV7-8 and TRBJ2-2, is GAGVSQSPRYKVAKRGQDVALRCDPISGHVSLFWYQQALGQGPEFLTYFQNEAQLDKSGLPSDRFFAERPEGSVSTLKIQRTQQEDSAVYLCASSLMGQGNTGELFFGEGSRLTVL.

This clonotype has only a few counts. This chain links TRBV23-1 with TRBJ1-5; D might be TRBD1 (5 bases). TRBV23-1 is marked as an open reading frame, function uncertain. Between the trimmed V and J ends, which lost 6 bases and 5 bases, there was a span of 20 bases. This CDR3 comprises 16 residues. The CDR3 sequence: CASRPSGGDDHQPQHF. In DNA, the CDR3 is TGCGCCAGCAGACCCTCTGGGGGGGACGACCATCAGCCCCAGCATTTT.

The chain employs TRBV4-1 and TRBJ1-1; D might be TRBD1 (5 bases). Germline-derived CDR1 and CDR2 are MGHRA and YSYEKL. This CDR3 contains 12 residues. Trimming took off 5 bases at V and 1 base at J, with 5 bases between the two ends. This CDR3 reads CASSDRNTEAFF. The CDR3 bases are TGCGCCAGCAGCGACAGGAACACTGAAGCTTTCTTT.

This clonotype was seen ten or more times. The CDR3 protein is CASSSGGFNTEAFF. CDR3 nucleotide sequence: TGTGCCAGCAGCTCGGGGGGATTTAACACTGAAGCTTTCTTT. The chain employs TRBV7-2 and TRBJ1-1; perhaps TRBD1 as D (5 bases). The V gene's germline CDR1 is SGHTA and CDR2 FQGNSA. The V gene lost 4 bases and the J gene lost 2 bases, with 11 bases spanning the gap. The CDR3 contains 14 residues.

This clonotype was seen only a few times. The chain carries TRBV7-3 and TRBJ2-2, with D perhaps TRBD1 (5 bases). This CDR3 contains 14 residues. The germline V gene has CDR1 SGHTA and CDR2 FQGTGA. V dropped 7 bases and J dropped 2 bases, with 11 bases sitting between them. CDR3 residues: CASTPDINTGELFF. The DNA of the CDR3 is TGTGCCAGCACCCCGGACATAAACACCGGGGAGCTGTTTTTT.

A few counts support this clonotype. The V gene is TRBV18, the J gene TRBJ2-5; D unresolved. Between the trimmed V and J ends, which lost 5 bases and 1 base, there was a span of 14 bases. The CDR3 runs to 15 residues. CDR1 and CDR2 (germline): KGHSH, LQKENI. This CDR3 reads CASSSLHLFQETQYF. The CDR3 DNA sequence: TGTGCCAGCTCATCGTTACACCTTTTCCAAGAGACCCAGTACTTC.

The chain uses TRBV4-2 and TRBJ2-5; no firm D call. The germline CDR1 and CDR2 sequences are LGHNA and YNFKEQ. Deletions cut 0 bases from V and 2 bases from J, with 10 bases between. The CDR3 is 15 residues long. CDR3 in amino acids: CASSQEWTEQETQYF. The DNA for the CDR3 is TGTGCCAGCAGCCAAGAATGGACGGAACAAGAGACCCAGTACTTC.

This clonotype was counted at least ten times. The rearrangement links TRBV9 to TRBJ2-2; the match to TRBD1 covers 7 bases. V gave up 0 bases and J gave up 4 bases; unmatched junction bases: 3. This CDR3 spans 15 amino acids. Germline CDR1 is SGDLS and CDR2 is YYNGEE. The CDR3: CASSVGQGGTGELFF. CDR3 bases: TGTGCCAGCAGCGTAGGACAGGGCGGCACCGGGGAGCTGTTTTTT.